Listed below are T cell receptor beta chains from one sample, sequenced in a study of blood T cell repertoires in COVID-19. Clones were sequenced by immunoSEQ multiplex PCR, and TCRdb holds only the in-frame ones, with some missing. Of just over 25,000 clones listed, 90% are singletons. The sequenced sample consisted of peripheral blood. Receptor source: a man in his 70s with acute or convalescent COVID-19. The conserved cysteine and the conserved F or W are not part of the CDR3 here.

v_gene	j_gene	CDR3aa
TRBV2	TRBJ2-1	ASSEGGNEQF
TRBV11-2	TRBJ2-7	ASSLGTSGIPYEQY
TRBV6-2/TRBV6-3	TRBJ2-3	ASSSVAGGLLDTQY
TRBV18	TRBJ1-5	ASSRGEDQPQH
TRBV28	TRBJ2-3	ASSFGGGRAVTQY
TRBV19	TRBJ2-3	ASTPTGATDTQY
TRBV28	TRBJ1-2	ASSSGTGGRT
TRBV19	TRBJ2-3	ASSISSDTQY
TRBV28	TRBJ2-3	ASSLGAGNVDTQY
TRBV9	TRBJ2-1	ASSVGGGLAAHLLF
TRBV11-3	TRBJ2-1	ASSSRLAGVNEQF
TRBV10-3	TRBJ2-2	AIMTGSAPNTGELF
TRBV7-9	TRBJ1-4	ASTLDRWDEKLF
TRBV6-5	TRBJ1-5	ASNGETGYQPQH
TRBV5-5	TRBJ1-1	ASSLSVLAF
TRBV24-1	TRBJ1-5	ATSARGDQPQH
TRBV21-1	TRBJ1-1	ASNRDRSATEAF
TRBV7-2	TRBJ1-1	ASSLQGGTEAF
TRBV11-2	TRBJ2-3	ASSFGTSGWDTQY
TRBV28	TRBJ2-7	ASRKTVYEQY
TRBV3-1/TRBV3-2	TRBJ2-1	ASSPTSGRDNEQF
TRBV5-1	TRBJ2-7	ASSFDRGFVKY
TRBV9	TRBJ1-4	ASSARATEEEKLF
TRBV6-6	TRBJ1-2	ASTPPGYGYT
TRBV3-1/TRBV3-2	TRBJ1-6	ASGSGGRGSPLH
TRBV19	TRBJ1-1	ASSIRLWRDRVRTEAF
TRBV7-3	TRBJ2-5	ASSIGRGGETQY
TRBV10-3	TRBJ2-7	AINGRAKGTHYEQY
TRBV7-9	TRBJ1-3	ASSQDRLNTIY
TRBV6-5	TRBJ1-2	ASSFSATGNYGYT
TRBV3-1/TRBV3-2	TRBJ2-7	ASNGLANHEQY
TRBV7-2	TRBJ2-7	ASSPLAGGLVEQY
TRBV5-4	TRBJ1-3	ASSLAGGIGNTIY
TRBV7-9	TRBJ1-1	ASSSLGQPGTEAF
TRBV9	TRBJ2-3	ASSVGIRGTDTQY
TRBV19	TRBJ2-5	ASSSKPGTVQETQY
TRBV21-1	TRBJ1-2	ANPGQGAHGYGYT
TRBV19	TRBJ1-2	ASIPSGGKNYGYT
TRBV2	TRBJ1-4	ASSERDRGREKLF
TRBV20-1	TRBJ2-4	SASRTSGSFSGKNIQY
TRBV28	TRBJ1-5	ASRQVNQPQH
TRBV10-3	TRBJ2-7	AISESGQGSYEQY
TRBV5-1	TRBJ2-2	ASSPPTNTGELF
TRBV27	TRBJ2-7	ASSLWGDRGGEQY
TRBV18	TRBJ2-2	ASSPSAGVDTGELF
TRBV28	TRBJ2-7	ASSLNTPVHEQY
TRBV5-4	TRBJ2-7	ASSYGTGGSYEQY
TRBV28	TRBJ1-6	ASSLVQGGNSPLH
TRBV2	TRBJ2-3	ASSLGPPGITDTQY
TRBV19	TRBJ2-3	ASSMREISSTDTQY
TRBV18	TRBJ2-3	ASSPLAGGVTDTQY
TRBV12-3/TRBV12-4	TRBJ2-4	ASNPGGNIQY
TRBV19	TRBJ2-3	ASSPGLAGGTDTQY
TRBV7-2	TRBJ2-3	ASSLGSGRYGTQY
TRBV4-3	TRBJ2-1	ASSRATSGSSYNEQF
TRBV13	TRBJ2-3	ATHISGRWDTQY
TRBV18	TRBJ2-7	ASSRDSENYEQY
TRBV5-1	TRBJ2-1	ASSSTTGTYNEQF
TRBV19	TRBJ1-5	ASSSRGYNQPQH